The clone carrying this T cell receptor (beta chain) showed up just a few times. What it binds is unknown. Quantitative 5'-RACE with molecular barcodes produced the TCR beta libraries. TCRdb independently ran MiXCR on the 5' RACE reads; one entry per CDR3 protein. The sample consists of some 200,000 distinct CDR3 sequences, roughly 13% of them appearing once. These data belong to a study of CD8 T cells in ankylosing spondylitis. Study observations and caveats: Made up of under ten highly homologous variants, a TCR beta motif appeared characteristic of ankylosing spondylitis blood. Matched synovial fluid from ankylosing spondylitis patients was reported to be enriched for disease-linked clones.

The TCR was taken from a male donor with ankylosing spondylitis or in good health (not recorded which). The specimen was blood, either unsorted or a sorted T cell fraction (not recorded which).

The CDR3 coding sequence is TGTGCCAGCAGTTACTCTTCCGGATACTACAATGAGCAGTTCTTC. Amino acids: CASSYSSGYYNEQFF. This chain uses TRBV27 with TRBJ2-1; D gene ambiguous. Deletions cut 4 bases from V and 3 bases from J, with 13 bases between. The germline V gene has CDR1 MNHEY and CDR2 SMNVEV (reference sequence). CDR3 length equals 15 residues.